Shown below are 21 T cell receptor beta chains from a single sample sequenced in a study of post-analysis software for immune sequencing data. Study-wide findings and caveats: Comparison of patients with controls showed about 5 TRBV segments more frequent in patients, TRBV5-6, TRBV5-1 and TRBV20-1 among them.

These receptors have no known antigen. cDNA libraries for TCR beta contained unique molecular identifiers. TCRdb re-called the PCR reads through MiXCR, storing one row per CDR3 protein. The table lists approximately 570,000 distinct CDR3 sequences, around 47% of them singletons. Sequenced input: blood. Every receptor here comes from a girl between 5 and 17 years old with multiple sclerosis.

On this clonotype itself: This could be a read error, since a much larger clone is one nucleotide away. The chain is built from TRBV6-4 and TRBJ2-1, with D perhaps matching TRBD1 (6 bases). Trimming shortened V by 0 bases and J by 6 bases, and 6 bases separated the two germline ends. Germline V gene sequence: CDR1 MRHNA, CDR2 SNTAGT. The CDR3 totals 13 residues. The CDR3 sequence: CASSDSDSNEQFF. CDR3 DNA sequence: TGTGCCAGCAGTGACTCGGACAGCAATGAGCAGTTCTTC.

This sequence joins TRBV12-3 or TRBV12-4 and TRBJ1-2; TRBD1 aligns across 9 bases. V shed 7 bases and J 3 bases; nucleotides not matched to a gene: 6. The CDR3 loop spans 14 amino acids. Written as DNA, the CDR3 is TGTGCCAGCACCGAGGGACAGGGTGACTATGGCTACACCTTC. Amino acid sequence: CASTEGQGDYGYTF.

The CDR3 is CAWSTDGYNEQFF. The CDR3 DNA sequence: TGTGCCTGGAGCACTGACGGATACAATGAGCAGTTCTTC. J is TRBJ2-1 and V is TRBV30, with D unclear. Trimming cost V 3 bases and J 4 bases, with 10 bases left between them. CDR3 length: 13 residues. Germline V gene sequence: CDR1 GTSNPN, CDR2 SVGIG (reference sequence).

The chain is built from TRBV12-3 or TRBV12-4 and TRBJ1-6; D call uncertain. CDR3 length equals 14 residues. Trimming took 5 bases from V and 3 from J, leaving 8 bases between them. The CDR3 spells CASSPRGYNSPLHF. The DNA for the CDR3 is TGTGCCAGCAGTCCCCGGGGCTATAATTCACCCCTCCACTTT.

This clonotype showed up just a few times. This rearrangement joins TRBV6-5 to TRBJ2-3; D gene unclear. Trimming removed 7 bases from V and 1 base from J, with 9 bases in between. Germline CDR1 and CDR2: MNHEY and SVGAGI. This CDR3 has 13 amino acids. The CDR3 coding sequence is TGTGCCAGCAAGATACCGGGCACAGATACGCAGTATTTT. Amino acid sequence: CASKIPGTDTQYF.

The chain is built from TRBV7-3 and TRBJ2-1, with 9 bases identical to TRBD1. The germline gives CDR1 SGHTA, CDR2 FQGTGA. The CDR3 runs to 17 residues. The junction had 14 bases not matched to a gene; V was cut back by 2 bases and J by 9 bases. Here the CDR3 reads CASSLGTGTGSVGEQFF. CDR3 sequence (DNA): TGTGCCAGCAGCTTAGGAACCGGGACAGGGAGTGTAGGTGAGCAGTTCTTC. Looking up the rest from reference TRBV7-3 and TRBJ2-1 gives the full variable domain: GAGVSQTPSNKVTEKGKYVELRCDPISGHTALYWYRQSLGQGPEFLIYFQGTGAADDSGLPNDRFFAVRPEGSVSTLKIQRTERGDSAVYLCASSLGTGTGSVGEQFFGPGTRLTVL.

This clonotype was counted a few times. V gene TRBV5-1 combines with J gene TRBJ2-1; D is perhaps TRBD2 (5 bases). The CDR3 runs to 15 residues. CDR1 and CDR2 from the germline V gene are SGHRS and YFSETQ. Trimming pared 0 bases from V and 0 bases from J, leaving 7 bases between. In DNA, the CDR3 is TGCGCCAGCAGCTTGGACGGGGTCTCCTACAATGAGCAGTTCTTC. Protein product: CASSLDGVSYNEQFF.

The table lists this clonotype with a few counts. The rearrangement links TRBV5-1 to TRBJ2-3; D may be TRBD2 (5 bases). CDR3 length: 13 amino acids. Trimming took off 4 bases at V and 2 bases at J, with 8 bases between the two ends. From germline, CDR1 is SGHRS and CDR2 YFSETQ. CDR3 nucleotides: TGCGCCAGCAGCGGTCGGGACACAGATACGCAGTATTTT. Translated: CASSGRDTDTQYF. The complete variable domain, with remaining parts taken from reference TRBV5-1 and TRBJ2-3, reads KAGVTQTPRYLIKTRGQQVTLSCSPISGHRSVSWYQQTPGQGLQFLFEYFSETQRNKGNFPGRFSGRQFSNSRSEMNVSTLELGDSALYLCASSGRDTDTQYFGPGTRLTVL.

This chain links TRBV6-6 with TRBJ2-3; no firm D call. The CDR3 is 13 residues long. V lost 7 bases to trimming and J lost 4 bases, with 12 bases between them. The V gene's germline CDR1 is MNHNY and CDR2 SVGAGI (reference sequence). CDR3 in DNA: TGTGCCAGCACCCGCCCGGGCGCAGATACGCAGTATTTT. Its protein product is CASTRPGADTQYF.

This clonotype was seen a single time. The chain uses TRBV7-9 and TRBJ2-7; a possible D gene is TRBD2 (7 bases). The CDR3 sequence is 15 residues long. Germline V gene sequence: CDR1 SEHNR, CDR2 FQNEAQ (reference sequence). V gave up 3 bases and J gave up 1 base, with 13 bases separating them. CDR3 in DNA: TGTGCCAGCAGCTTGCGGGGGCACCCATCCTACGAGCAGTACTTC. Its translation: CASSLRGHPSYEQYF.

The sample holds a few counts of this clonotype. Compared with germline, one end of the junction differs, possibly owing to a read error. The chain employs TRBV14 and TRBJ2-7, with 9 bases fitting TRBD1. CDR3 length: 14 residues. From germline, CDR1 is SGHDN and CDR2 FVKESK. Here the CDR3 DNA reads TGTGCCAGCAGCCCCCGGACAGGGGTTGGCGAGCAGTACTTT. This sequence encodes CASSPRTGVGEQYF.

This clonotype was found a few times. This chain connects TRBV20-1 to TRBJ2-5; 10 positions match TRBD1. Germline assignment: CDR1 DFQATT and CDR2 SNEGSKA (reference sequence). The V segment lost 6 bases and the J segment 3 bases; nucleotides outside the gene matches: 7. This CDR3 has 14 amino acids. CDR3 loop: CSARRTGGKETQYF. The CDR3 nucleotides are TGCAGTGCCCGCAGGACAGGGGGGAAAGAGACCCAGTACTTC.

There are a few counts of this clonotype. The chain joins TRBV4-1 to TRBJ2-6, with no clear D. V dropped 5 bases and J dropped 0 bases, with 11 bases sitting between them. Germline V lookup: CDR1 MGHRA, CDR2 YSYEKL. This CDR3 has 16 amino acids. CDR3 sequence: CASSKFWDSGANVLTF. For the CDR3, the DNA is TGCGCCAGCAGCAAATTCTGGGACTCTGGGGCCAACGTCCTGACTTTC.

A word on this clonotype: At one end, the junction sequence differs from germline, possibly due to a read error. The rearrangement joins TRBV5-1 to TRBJ2-3; tentatively, D is TRBD2 (7 bases). The CDR3 covers 16 residues. The germline gives CDR1 SGHRS, CDR2 YFSETQ. CDR3: CASSQRAGATADAQYF. In DNA form, the CDR3 reads TGCGCCAGCAGCCAGAGGGCGGGGGCGACAGCAGATGCGCAGTATTTT.

This clonotype was detected only a few times. This chain links TRBV20-1 with TRBJ1-2; 10 bases agree with TRBD1. Trimming took 6 bases from V and 8 from J; bases not matched to a gene: 9. CDR1 and CDR2 (germline): DFQATT, SNEGSKA (reference sequence). CDR3 length: 13 amino acids. CDR3 sequence: CSARQGASGGYTF. CDR3 bases: TGCAGTGCAAGACAGGGGGCATCGGGAGGCTACACCTTC.

This clonotype has more than one count but fewer than ten. The chain links TRBV29-1 to TRBJ1-2; D may be TRBD1 (6 bases). The CDR3 has 13 residues. V lost 3 bases and J 8 bases, leaving 16 bases between the germline ends. Germline loops: CDR1 SQVTM, CDR2 ANQGSEA. This CDR3 is CSVDAAGGWGYTF. As DNA, the CDR3 is TGCAGCGTTGACGCGGCGGGGGGCTGGGGCTACACCTTC.

V and J are TRBV7-6 and TRBJ2-7; D might be TRBD1 (6 bases). V was shortened by 4 bases and J by 3 bases, with 16 bases between the two germline ends. CDR3 size: 15 residues. CDR1 is SGHVS and CDR2 is FNYEAQ in the germline V gene. The CDR3 DNA sequence: TGTGCCAGCAGCTCCCGGGACAACCCCCACTACGAGCAGTACTTC. Amino acid sequence: CASSSRDNPHYEQYF.

This clonotype was detected a few times. The chain recombines TRBV5-1 with TRBJ1-2; no clear D gene. The CDR3 is made up of 14 amino acids. CDR1 and CDR2 (germline): SGHRS, YFSETQ. V was clipped by 1 base and J by 3 bases, with 10 bases between them. The CDR3 DNA reads as TGCGCCAGCAGCTTGCTGACCCTGGACTATGGCTACACCTTC. Residues: CASSLLTLDYGYTF.

This clonotype was found a few times. CDR3 region: CASSVADGEYGYTF. CDR3 nucleotides: TGCGCCAGCAGCGTTGCGGACGGAGAATATGGCTACACCTTC. The rearrangement links TRBV5-1 to TRBJ1-2; D gene uncertain. Germline CDR1 SGHRS, CDR2 YFSETQ. The CDR3 sequence is 14 residues long. V shed 4 bases and J shed 5 bases, with 15 bases lying between them.

This chain joins TRBV18 and TRBJ2-7; D is uncertain. This CDR3 contains 16 residues. Trimming pared 0 bases from V and 2 bases from J, leaving 14 bases between. Germline V gives CDR1 KGHSH, CDR2 LQKENI. The CDR3 reads CASSPPGRVNPYEQYF. The DNA for the CDR3 is TGTGCCAGCTCACCACCGGGTAGGGTAAACCCCTACGAGCAGTACTTC.

There are a few counts of this clonotype. V is TRBV27 and J is TRBJ2-5, with 7 bases identical to TRBD1. The CDR3 sequence is 14 residues long. Unmatched junction bases numbered 7, after V lost 5 bases and J lost 4 bases. Germline V gives CDR1 MNHEY, CDR2 SMNVEV (reference sequence). In nucleotides, the CDR3 is TGTGCCAGCAGTCCAGTAGGGGGCCGAGAGACCCAGTACTTC. Translated, it gives CASSPVGGRETQYF.